A selection of T cell receptor beta chains follows, all from one sample in a study of blood T cell repertoires in COVID-19. TCRdb's copy holds only in-frame clones and misses some; the assay was immunoSEQ multiplex PCR. The table has about 260,000 clones, 86% seen once; the top ten hold approximately 2.1%. Sequenced sample: PBMCs or T cells enriched from blood (not recorded which). Every receptor here comes from a woman in her forties or fifties who had recovered from COVID-19. Each CDR3 is given with its conserved first and last residue. Each record gives: V gene, D gene, J gene, CDR3 protein. The D gene is left open where the match is weak.

>TRBV12-5|.|TRBJ2-5
CASGLVGGSTGETQYF
>TRBV3-1/TRBV3-2|TRBD1|TRBJ2-1
CASTFRDRAGEQFF
>TRBV5-6|.|TRBJ2-5
CASSSRGGQETQYF
>TRBV10-1|TRBD1|TRBJ1-5
CASSEGVGGRQPQHF
>TRBV29-1|.|TRBJ1-1
CSVEMRGGTEAFF
>TRBV30|.|TRBJ1-6
CAWSVAPGRGNSPLHF
>TRBV5-6|TRBD2|TRBJ2-1
CASSLRTSGSVF
>TRBV7-3|.|TRBJ1-2
CASSPAADRNYGYTF
>TRBV7-9|TRBD1|TRBJ1-1
CASSSIGQGGTEAFF
>TRBV7-9|TRBD1|TRBJ1-2
CASSRQGTSGGYTF
>TRBV19|TRBD1|TRBJ1-1
CASSTGQGFTEAFF
>TRBV19|TRBD2|TRBJ2-5
CASTPEGLAGETQYF
>TRBV27|.|TRBJ2-1
CASSFSGARNEQFF
>TRBV28|.|TRBJ2-7
CASSLNLSYEQYF
>TRBV7-2|.|TRBJ2-5
CASSKQGRETQYF
>TRBV5-1|.|TRBJ2-5
CASSPLPRTDQETQYF
>TRBV5-1|TRBD2|TRBJ2-7
CASSPKGLAGGFDYEQYF
>TRBV15|TRBD2|TRBJ2-5
CATSSPGLKETQYF
>TRBV6-5|TRBD1|TRBJ1-5
CASSNPTGADQPQHF
>TRBV6-5|TRBD1|TRBJ1-1
CASSYSRGLNTEAFF
>TRBV6-5|TRBD2|TRBJ2-5
CASRRLAGVQETQYF
>TRBV4-3|.|TRBJ2-2
CASSQEWLAGNTGELFF
>TRBV4-1|TRBD2|TRBJ2-1
CASSQGLAVTYNEQFF
>TRBV19|TRBD2|TRBJ2-5
CASSIFGTSGSGARETQYF
>TRBV5-6|.|TRBJ2-1
CASSPRAGVYNEQFF
>TRBV6-6|TRBD2|TRBJ2-5
CASSGPGLAGRETQYF
>TRBV29-1|TRBD1|TRBJ1-2
CSAPGQGASYTF
>TRBV5-1|TRBD1|TRBJ1-2
CASSAAGTGEIVYGYTF
>TRBV9|TRBD1|TRBJ1-1
CASSVAQGAMNTEAFF
>TRBV6-5|TRBD2|TRBJ2-7
CASNPSGSLYEQYF
>TRBV7-3|TRBD1|TRBJ2-3
CASSLTGGADTQYF
>TRBV29-1|TRBD1|TRBJ1-2
CSVYSPGQGPAGYTF
>TRBV2|TRBD1|TRBJ2-7
CASSRTGGYEQYF
>TRBV28|TRBD1|TRBJ2-3
CASSPQGPDTQYF
>TRBV30|.|TRBJ1-6
CAWSTGSPLHF
>TRBV7-2|TRBD2|TRBJ2-5
CASSFRLAWQETQYF
>TRBV27|TRBD2|TRBJ2-3
CASSLGTTTDTQYF
>TRBV7-8|.|TRBJ1-5
CASTPSGYSSNQPQHF
>TRBV18|TRBD2|TRBJ2-5
CASSLAGVQETQYF
>TRBV19|.|TRBJ1-2
CASSMGQGPYYGYTF
>TRBV7-6|.|TRBJ2-7
CASSLVGESYEQYF
>TRBV30|TRBD2|TRBJ2-1
CAWARGMQYNEQFF
>TRBV10-3|.|TRBJ2-7
CATVPESSYEQYF
>TRBV6-2/TRBV6-3|.|TRBJ2-7
CASSYGFGGIYEQYF
>TRBV2|TRBD1|TRBJ1-1
CASSEARTGGTEAFF
>TRBV2|TRBD2|TRBJ2-5
CASKVGGGRRETQYF
>TRBV13|.|TRBJ2-1
CASSRDYNEQFF
>TRBV19|TRBD1|TRBJ1-1
CASSSPGQINTEAFF
>TRBV7-9|TRBD2|TRBJ2-5
CASSLSSSGSKAQYF
>TRBV19|.|TRBJ2-1
CATRTVASYNEQFF
>TRBV5-6|TRBD2|TRBJ2-2
CASSSRLAGFSGELFF
>TRBV7-9|.|TRBJ1-1
CASRSYGSTEAFF
>TRBV12-3/TRBV12-4|.|TRBJ2-5
CASSFQRQETQYF
>TRBV7-6|TRBD2|TRBJ2-3
CASSSPPRGGPPRTDTQYF
>TRBV5-1|.|TRBJ1-1
CASSLLSGRGAGNTEAFF
>TRBV2|TRBD1|TRBJ2-3
CASSTPLGQGSDTQYF
>TRBV7-2|.|TRBJ2-7
CASSPSVGVTPYEQYF
>TRBV11-2|TRBD2|TRBJ2-3
CASSKNGAGVSDTQYF
>TRBV5-4|TRBD2|TRBJ2-5
CASSLTSGRGETQYF
>TRBV7-6|TRBD1|TRBJ2-7
CASSLVGGQGVLGQYF